The 17 T cell receptor beta chains in this list originate from one sample, sequenced in a study of Ad26.COV2.S vaccination and SARS-CoV-2 variants. Clones were read by immunoSEQ multiplex PCR, and TCRdb kept only the in-frame ones, dropping some. Here the sample spans about 350,000 clones, about 92% being singletons. Material: peripheral blood, obtained after recovery from COVID-19. The receptors derive from a human donor who had recovered from COVID-19.

The V and J genes are TRBV3-1 (or the pseudogene TRBV3-2) and TRBJ1-3; D is possibly TRBD1 (5 bases). The germline gives CDR1 LGHDT, CDR2 YNNKEL (reference sequence). The CDR3 totals 13 residues. With 6 bases removed from V and 1 base from J, the gap between germline ends came to 7 bases. CDR3 sequence: CASSEGSGNTIYF. As DNA, the CDR3 is TGTGCCAGCAGTGAGGGGTCTGGAAACACCATATATTTT.

The chain couples TRBV11-2 to TRBJ1-2, with TRBD1 as a possible D gene (5 bases). Germline assignment: CDR1 SGHAT and CDR2 FQNNGV. V dropped 0 bases and J dropped 3 bases, with 11 bases sitting between them. The CDR3 length is 15 residues. This CDR3 is CASSLDLGHYYGYTF. The CDR3 nucleotides are TGTGCCAGCAGCTTAGATCTTGGACACTACTATGGCTACACCTTC.

V is TRBV27 and J is TRBJ1-1; 7 bases agree with TRBD1. CDR1 and CDR2 from the germline V gene are MNHEY and SMNVEV (reference sequence). The CDR3 consists of 14 residues. V lost 7 bases to trimming and J lost 9 bases; unmatched junction nucleotides: 14. CDR3 residues: CASTPGQLNSKAFF. CDR3 in DNA: TGTGCCAGCACCCCGGGACAGCTGAACTCAAAAGCTTTCTTT.

The chain employs TRBV6-6 and TRBJ2-1; 9 nucleotides align to TRBD2. Germline V lookup: CDR1 MNHNY, CDR2 SVGAGI (reference sequence). J was trimmed by 9 bases and V by 5 bases; bases with no gene match: 11. This CDR3 region has 15 residues. DNA for the CDR3: TGTGCCAGCAGTACGTCCGGGACTAGCCTCAGTGAGCAGTTCTTC. It translates to CASSTSGTSLSEQFF.

This rearrangement joins TRBV12-3 or TRBV12-4 to TRBJ1-2, with a possible D match to TRBD1 (5 bases). The CDR3 covers 13 residues. With 5 bases removed from V and 7 bases from J, the gap between germline ends came to 14 bases. The CDR3 here is CASSDLGGTGYTF. CDR3 coding DNA: TGTGCCAGCAGTGACCTCGGGGGGACTGGCTACACCTTC.

This clone was seen once. CDR3 bases: TGTGCCGGCGAGGGGCAGGGGGAAGTGAGCGGGGCCAACGTCCTGACTTTC. This translates into CAGEGQGEVSGANVLTF. J is TRBJ2-6 and V is TRBV7-2, with 7 bases identical to TRBD1. The V and J ends lost 11 bases and 4 bases, in that order; junction bases with no gene match: 17. The CDR3 has 17 amino acids. The V gene's germline CDR1 is SGHTA and CDR2 FQGNSA. Filled out from reference TRBV7-2 and TRBJ2-6, the complete variable domain reads GAGVSQSPSNKVTEKGKDVELRCDPISGHTALYWYRQSLGQGLEFLIYFQGNSAPDKSGLPSDRFSAERTGGSVSTLTIQRTQQEDSAVYLCAGEGQGEVSGANVLTFGAGSRLTVL.

V and J are TRBV10-3 and TRBJ2-3, with D maybe TRBD2 (5 bases). The CDR3 is 15 residues long. The germline V and J ends were trimmed by 6 bases and 0 bases, with 13 bases remaining between them. CDR1 is ENHRY and CDR2 is SYGVKD in the germline V gene. Here the CDR3 reads CAISRDTRSTDTQYF. The CDR3 DNA sequence: TGTGCCATCAGCCGAGACACTAGGAGCACAGATACGCAGTATTTT.

The chain joins TRBV6-5 to TRBJ2-3, with D perhaps given as TRBD1 or TRBD2 (5 bases each). Trimming took off 10 bases at V and 4 bases at J, with 18 bases between the two ends. Germline CDR1 MNHEY, CDR2 SVGAGI. The CDR3 extends over 14 amino acids. CDR3 protein: CATAEPGSSDTQYF. The CDR3 coding sequence is TGTGCCACCGCGGAGCCAGGGAGTTCAGATACGCAGTATTTT.

The chain employs TRBV12-5 and TRBJ1-3; a possible D gene is TRBD1 (5 bases). From germline, CDR1 is LGHNT and CDR2 FRNRAP. V lost 1 base and J lost 0, with 13 bases in between. This CDR3 contains 17 residues. The CDR3 DNA follows: TGTGCTAGTGGTTTGGATAATAGACAGCTCTCTGGAAACACCATATATTTT. Its translation: CASGLDNRQLSGNTIYF.

The chain carries TRBV2 and TRBJ2-1, with D unresolved. This CDR3 spans 12 amino acids. V was cut by 5 bases and J by 12 bases, with 14 bases left in between. Per germline, CDR1 SNHLY and CDR2 FYNNEI. The CDR3 loop reads CASSIADRVQFF. The DNA of the CDR3 is TGTGCCAGCAGTATAGCTGACCGCGTGCAGTTCTTC. Together with reference TRBV2 and TRBJ2-1, the CDR3 gives the full variable domain: EPEVTQTPSHQVTQMGQEVILRCVPISNHLYFYWYRQILGQKVEFLVSFYNNEISEKSEIFDDQFSVERPDGSNFTLKIRSTKLEDSAMYFCASSIADRVQFFGPGTRLTVL.

CDR3 in amino acids: CASRPQRVLETQYF. The DNA for the CDR3 is TGCGCCAGCAGGCCTCAGCGGGTGCTGGAGACCCAGTACTTC. This chain joins TRBV10-2 and TRBJ2-5, with a weak D call TRBD2 (6 bases). From germline, CDR1 is WSHSY and CDR2 SAAADI. Trimming removed 6 bases at V and 5 bases at J, with 16 bases between. The CDR3 consists of 14 residues.

The V gene is TRBV3-1 (or the pseudogene TRBV3-2), the J gene TRBJ1-6; D gene ambiguous. The V end lost 0 bases, the J end lost 1 base, and 13 bases lay between the germline ends. This CDR3 has 18 residues. Germline V gene sequence: CDR1 LGHDT, CDR2 YNNKEL (reference sequence). The CDR3 region is CASSQETGLGSYNSPLHF. The CDR3 DNA reads TGTGCCAGCAGCCAAGAGACGGGCTTAGGGTCCTATAATTCACCCCTCCACTTT.

This rearrangement joins TRBV27 to TRBJ1-2; D remains unclear. The CDR3 consists of 15 residues. Germline V gene lookup returns CDR1 MNHEY and CDR2 SMNVEV (reference sequence). Trimming removed 6 bases from V and 8 bases from J, with 22 bases in between. The CDR3 is CASSPLSHPMGGYTF. In nucleotides, the CDR3 is TGTGCCAGCAGCCCTTTAAGCCACCCTATGGGGGGCTACACCTTC.

This clone has a handful of counts. This chain connects TRBV7-9 to TRBJ1-6; TRBD1 might be the D (6 bases). Per germline, CDR1 SEHNR and CDR2 FQNEAQ (reference sequence). The CDR3 loop spans 15 amino acids. V lost 5 bases, J lost 9 bases, and 17 bases lay in between. The CDR3 nucleotides are TGTGCCAGCAGCCCCGGACAGCGACCTTTTTCACCCCTCCACTTT. This encodes CASSPGQRPFSPLHF.

This sequence joins TRBV5-8 and TRBJ2-3, with 7 bases aligning to TRBD1. Germline V lookup: CDR1 SGHTS, CDR2 YDEGEE. The V and J ends lost 4 bases and 2 bases, in that order; junction bases with no gene match: 10. This CDR3 contains 16 residues. The CDR3 region is CASSPGQASYTDTQYF. CDR3 in DNA: TGTGCCAGCAGCCCCGGACAGGCCAGTTACACAGATACGCAGTATTTT.

CDR3 nucleotide sequence: TGTGCCAGCAGTTACTCCTTATCGGTCACTGAAGCTTTCTTT. This encodes CASSYSLSVTEAFF. The rearrangement joins TRBV6-2 or TRBV6-3 to TRBJ1-1; no clear D gene. This CDR3 has 14 amino acids. The germline CDR1 and CDR2 sequences are MNHEY and SVGEGT. V dropped 0 bases and J dropped 4 bases, with 9 bases sitting between them.

This clone appeared once. The rearrangement joins TRBV7-9 to TRBJ1-1; the D gene is possibly TRBD1 (5 bases). Germline assignment: CDR1 SEHNR and CDR2 FQNEAQ (reference sequence). Between the trimmed V and J ends, which lost 5 bases and 1 base, there was a span of 11 bases. This CDR3 spans 14 amino acids. CDR3 nucleotides: TGTGCCAGCAGCCGCTCCCAGGGGAACACTGAAGCTTTCTTT. Translating it yields CASSRSQGNTEAFF.